The entry that follows covers one T cell receptor beta chain sequence. Its antigen is unidentified. The CDR3 length is 10 residues. The germline V and J ends were trimmed by 10 bases and 8 bases, with 8 bases remaining between them. CDR1 is SGHAT and CDR2 is FQNNGV in the germline V gene. The source of the sample is a study of cytomegalovirus exposure and HLA in healthy donors. Whole-study context: There were some 410 genotyped donors. Of these, 81% fell in the genetic ancestry cluster associated with self-reported Caucasian donors. Whole-study results and caveats: Sequencing depth roughly uniform across donors was assumed in presence/absence analyses.

PCR used 60 Vbeta primers and 13 Jbeta primers. TCRdb keeps only in-frame clones here, not all; method: immunoSEQ multiplex PCR. Recorded here are tens of thousands of clones; the top ten clones represent 15% to 20%. Source material: PBMCs. V gene TRBV11-2 combines with J gene TRBJ2-2, with D tentatively TRBD2 (5 bases). The TCR comes from a boy younger than 18 in good health and CMV-seronegative. The CDR3 loop reads CATSGGELFF. CDR3 sequence (DNA): TGTGCCACTTCGGGGGGGGAGCTGTTTTTT.